This TCR beta chain was obtained from a study of blood T cell repertoires in COVID-19. Study-level background: Italy, Spain and the United States were the sources of the convalescent and acute COVID-19 samples. T cells, B-cell-depleted T cells, or PBMCs provided the cDNA or gDNA that served as material.

The protocol was immunoSEQ multiplex PCR, while the TCRdb copy is restricted to in-frame clones and leaves out a portion. The table has more than 200,000 clones, 80% to 90% seen once. Germline loops: CDR1 LNHNV, CDR2 YYDKDF (reference sequence). The CDR3 is 16 amino acids. With V trimmed by 1 base and J by 4 bases, 8 bases remained unmatched. The chain couples TRBV15 to TRBJ1-1; 8 positions agree with TRBD1. The sample taken for sequencing was peripheral blood. The sequence was collected from an elderly man with acute or convalescent COVID-19. CDR3 region: CATSRGGRGRFTEAFF. The CDR3, as DNA: TGTGCCACCAGCAGAGGCGGCAGGGGGCGCTTCACTGAAGCTTTCTTT.